This T cell receptor beta chain was obtained from a study of T-cell memory formation after mild COVID-19. Points from the study as a whole: The main location of contracting CD4+ clones was CM and EM, and that of contracting CD8+ clones was EMRA. The authors did not confirm SARS-CoV-2 specificity of second-wave clones peaking day 37.

From the 5' RACE reads, TCRdb called clonotypes with MiXCR, one entry per CDR3 protein. The sample lists some 290,000 distinct CDR3 sequences, roughly 15% seen once, with roughly 22% in the top ten. The CDR3 runs to 13 residues. Trimming left V 7 bases short and J 1 base short, with 11 bases between. Germline assignment: CDR1 MNHEY and CDR2 SVGEGT. As for this clonotype: The antigen is undetermined.

This clonotype was sampled from a man in his late teens or twenties who had mild COVID-19 (a few samples of this study predate the infection). Cell type and time point are not known. Material for sequencing was PBMCs or a T cell subset sorted from them (not recorded which). The rearrangement links TRBV6-2 or TRBV6-3 to TRBJ2-7; D unresolved. The CDR3 nucleotides are TGTGCCAGCACAGGACGGAAATCCTACGAGCAGTACTTC. This sequence encodes CASTGRKSYEQYF.